The entry below describes one TCR beta chain. This specimen belongs to a study of cytomegalovirus exposure and HLA in healthy donors. The PCR made use of 60 Vbeta and 13 Jbeta primers. This table comes from immunoSEQ multiplex PCR, and its TCRdb copy is limited to in-frame clones, with some not included. The sample lists about 170,000 clones; 75% to 80% were seen once. This TCR was recovered from a woman aged 50 to 65 in good health and CMV-seropositive. The specimen sequenced was PBMCs.

DNA for the CDR3: TGTGGGGTGGGGGGACAGTTATACAATGAGCAGTTCTTC. This translates into CGVGGQLYNEQFF. The chain joins TRBV6-5 to TRBJ2-1, with D possibly TRBD1 on 7 matching bases. Per germline, CDR1 MNHEY and CDR2 SVGAGI. There are 13 residues in the CDR3.